Below, one T cell receptor (beta chain) is given with its context. What it binds is not known. V lost 0 bases and J lost 6, with 18 bases in between. The germline gives CDR1 MGHRA, CDR2 YSYEKL. CDR3 size: 16 residues. This sample was included in a study of T cells after yellow fever vaccination. As TCR cDNA was made by 5'RACE template switching, a universal primer site and UMIs were added. TCRdb reprocessed the 5' RACE reads via MiXCR and lists one record per CDR3 protein. The data contain about 360,000 distinct CDR3 sequences, around 6.5% of them seen just once; the ten biggest clones take up 15%. Overall study findings and caveats: At under 97% for CD4 and just over 85% for CD8, most primary-vaccination clones showed up again after the booster. Abundant clonotypes from the bulk population could contaminate FACS-sorted repertoires. A small share of clonotypes appeared in both CD4 and CD8 compartments.

The V call is TRBV4-1, the J call TRBJ2-7; tentative D call: TRBD2 (5 bases). The specimen comprised PBMCs, sampled 5 days after the yellow fever booster vaccination. This sequence originates from a man younger than 45 who received the YFV17D yellow fever vaccine. DNA of the CDR3: TGCGCCAGCAGCCAAGAAATAACTTCCTACCGGGGCGAGCAGTACTTC. Amino acid sequence: CASSQEITSYRGEQYF.